This TCR beta chain was identified in a study of cytotoxic CD8 clonotypes in ibrutinib-treated CLL. Study information: Response samples followed a median about 11 months of treatment, range 6 to 36. The study, taken as a whole, reports: Against age-matched healthy donors, baseline clonality ran higher and tracked circulating CD8+ T-cell counts. Public clonotypes occurred uncommonly; on treatment, they contracted or remained stable.

Libraries were prepared by immunoSEQ multiplex PCR; TCRdb keeps only in-frame clonotypes and omits some of them. The data contain 43,000 or so clones, about 69% of them singletons. In regard to this clone: The antigen is not known.

The germline CDR1 and CDR2 sequences are MNHNY and SVGAGI (reference sequence). CDR3 length equals 16 residues. Deletions cut 9 bases from V and 5 bases from J, with 22 bases between. J is TRBJ2-2 and V is TRBV6-6; TRBD1 is a possible D gene (6 bases). The source material was PBMCs, sampled after 24 months of ibrutinib treatment. The TCR originated in a human donor with chronic lymphocytic leukemia. The CDR3 reads CASTQGITVKTGELFF. The CDR3 DNA reads TGTGCCAGTACCCAGGGGATCACCGTCAAAACCGGGGAGCTGTTTTTT.